The present TCR beta chain was sequenced within a study of blood T cell repertoires in COVID-19. Study overall: Donors in the United States, Italy and Spain gave samples during acute or convalescent COVID-19. The analysed material was cDNA or gDNA that came from T cells, B-cell-depleted T cells, or PBMCs.

Between the trimmed V and J ends, which lost 3 bases and 4 bases, there was a span of 21 bases. The CDR3 runs 17 residues. Germline V gene sequence: CDR1 MNHEY, CDR2 SVGEGT. In the original workflow: Amplification of reference gene primers was used by the study to estimate nucleated cell counts. The data were produced by immunoSEQ multiplex PCR, yet TCRdb's version contains in-frame clones alone and is incomplete. V, J and clone size are those of that table, while D and trimming were read from the DNA. The table includes approximately 280,000 clones, approximately 84% detected once. The clonotype was recovered from a woman in her twenties or thirties who had recovered from COVID-19. V is TRBV6-2 or TRBV6-3 and J is TRBJ1-2, with D perhaps matching TRBD1 (5 bases). The specimen sequenced was peripheral blood. The CDR3 region is CASSYQDSGIPVYGYTF. CDR3 DNA: TGTGCCAGCAGTTATCAGGATTCAGGGATTCCGGTCTATGGCTACACCTTC.